This TCR beta chain stems from a study of T cell repertoires in cytomegalovirus infection. Whole-study context: It was the public TCR beta signatures that indicated both CMV infection and matching HLA type.

One entry per CDR3 protein results from TCRdb running MiXCR on the reads. This sample carries about 770,000 distinct CDR3 sequences, about 29% of them seen once, and the ten largest clones take approximately 14%. Only a few counts were recorded for this clonotype. No antigen is known for it. The V gene end was trimmed by 3 bases and the J gene end by 7 bases; junction bases not matched to a gene: 6. The CDR3 contains 16 residues. Germline loops: CDR1 SGHVS, CDR2 FQNEAQ. This TCR derives from a human donor in good health (CMV status not recorded). Some clones in this sample may be carry-over from other donors' samples. The gene calls are TRBV7-8 and TRBJ1-6; TRBD1 agrees at 10 bases. The specimen comprised cultured CD8+ T cells from PBMCs, sampled from culture after CMV antigen stimulation. Here the CDR3 DNA reads TGTGCCAGCAGCTTGCGCGGGACAGGGGTAAATTCACCCCTCCACTTT. Translation: CASSLRGTGVNSPLHF. The variable domain in full, with the rest retrieved from reference TRBV7-8 and TRBJ1-6, is GAGVSQSPRYKVAKRGQDVALRCDPISGHVSLFWYQQALGQGPEFLTYFQNEAQLDKSGLPSDRFFAERPEGSVSTLKIQRTQQEDSAVYLCASSLRGTGVNSPLHFGNGTRLTVT.